The present T cell receptor (beta chain) was sequenced within a study of blood T cell repertoires in COVID-19. The CDR3 consists of 16 residues. Germline V lookup: CDR1 LNHDA, CDR2 SQIVND (reference sequence). Trimming took 5 bases from V and 3 from J, leaving 16 bases between them. The table came from immunoSEQ multiplex PCR; TCRdb's copy has only in-frame clones and leaves some out. This sample carries about 310,000 clones, around 86% of them seen once, and the ten largest clones take 1%. The source is a man between 50 and 59 years old with active or convalescent COVID-19. The V gene is TRBV19, the J gene TRBJ2-2; D is possibly TRBD1 (5 bases). Material for sequencing was peripheral blood. CDR3 region: CASSFDSPAYTGELFF. In nucleotides, the CDR3 is TGTGCCAGTAGTTTCGACAGCCCGGCGTACACCGGGGAGCTGTTTTTT.